This is a list of T cell receptor beta chains from one sample in a study of Tregs in tolerant kidney transplant recipients. Clones were sequenced by immunoSEQ multiplex PCR, and TCRdb holds only the in-frame ones, with some missing. The sample shows 45,000 or so clones, more than 70% of them seen only once. The material sequenced was CD8+ T cells from blood (PBMCs), taken 12 months after the transplant. The receptors come from a human patient who received a combined kidney and bone marrow transplant. Some T cells could come from the graft donor. Both conserved end residues are part of each CDR3. Each record gives: J gene, D gene, V gene, clone size, CDR3 DNA, CDR3 protein. D genes are given only for firm matches. Clone size appears in some rows only: once, few, many, or a class for an expanded clone.

TRBJ2-7	TRBD2	TRBV10-3	.	TGTGCCATCAGTGAGTCTAGTCTAGCGGGGAAGGGGGTCTCCTACGAGCAGTACTTC	CAISESSLAGKGVSYEQYF
TRBJ1-1	.	TRBV11-3	.	TGTGCCAGCAGCTTAGATAGGGGTGTTGCTGAAGCTTTCTTT	CASSLDRGVAEAFF
TRBJ2-7	TRBD1	TRBV9	.	TGTGCCAGCAGCCCGGCAGGGGGAAGGATCTACGAGCAGTACTTC	CASSPAGGRIYEQYF
TRBJ2-3	TRBD2	TRBV15	few	TGTGCCACCAGCAAACTAGCGGGGGGGAGAGATACGCAGTATTTT	CATSKLAGGRDTQYF
TRBJ1-1	.	TRBV30	once	TGTGCCTGGAGAGGCCCGGGAAACACTGAAGCTTTCTTT	CAWRGPGNTEAFF
TRBJ2-7	TRBD2	TRBV4-1	.	TGCGCCAGCAGCCAAGGGACTAGCGGGGCCCGGTACTTC	CASSQGTSGARYF
TRBJ2-5	.	TRBV2	.	TGTGCCAGCAGTCCCGGGACATTGTACCAAGAGACCCAGTACTTC	CASSPGTLYQETQYF
TRBJ2-7	TRBD2	TRBV27	.	TGTGCCAGCAGTTATACTAGCGGGGACTACGAGCAGTACTTC	CASSYTSGDYEQYF
TRBJ1-6	.	TRBV19	.	TGTGCCAGTAGTATAGCCCCGAGCTCCTATAATTCACCCCTCCACTTT	CASSIAPSSYNSPLHF
TRBJ2-5	.	TRBV28	.	TGTGCCAGCAGTACAAAACAGGGGGCGGGGGGAGAGACCCAGTACTTC	CASSTKQGAGGETQYF
TRBJ2-1	.	TRBV5-8	.	TGTGCCAGCAGCTTAGAATTAGCGTACGATGAGCAGTTCTTC	CASSLELAYDEQFF
TRBJ2-6	.	TRBV7-6	.	TGTGCCAGCAGCTTAGACAGCTCTGGGGCCAACGTCCTGACTTTC	CASSLDSSGANVLTF
TRBJ1-1	TRBD1	TRBV4-3	.	TGCGCCAGCAGCCAAGAAGGGGCCTCAGGGGGAACTGAAGCTTTCTTT	CASSQEGASGGTEAFF
TRBJ2-7	TRBD1	TRBV4-1	.	TGCGCCAGCAGCCAACGACCCGGGGGGACAGGGGGAGACGAGCAGTACTTC	CASSQRPGGTGGDEQYF
TRBJ2-1	.	TRBV25-1	.	TGTGCCAGCTCCACAGGGAAGTTCTACAATGAGCAGTTCTTC	CASSTGKFYNEQFF
TRBJ2-7	TRBD1	TRBV7-9	.	TGTGCCAGCAGCTCGGGACAGGGGTACTCCTACGAGCAGTACTTC	CASSSGQGYSYEQYF
TRBJ1-1	TRBD1	TRBV5-1	.	TGCGCCAGCAGCTTCCGGACAGGAGAAGCTTTCTTT	CASSFRTGEAFF
TRBJ2-3	TRBD1	TRBV18	.	TGTGCCAGCTCACCGCGGGACAGGGTCACAGATACGCAGTATTTT	CASSPRDRVTDTQYF
TRBJ2-1	.	TRBV27	.	TGTGCCAGCAGCCAGACTAGATACAATGAGCAGTTCTTC	CASSQTRYNEQFF
TRBJ2-7	.	TRBV19	.	TGTGCCAGTAGTATTTGGGCAGGGCTCTCCTACGAGCAGTACTTC	CASSIWAGLSYEQYF
TRBJ2-7	TRBD2	TRBV7-6	.	TGTGCCAGCAGCCTCCGGACTAGCGGGAGATTTATCGAGCAGTACTTC	CASSLRTSGRFIEQYF
TRBJ2-3	TRBD2	TRBV9	.	TGTGCCAGCAGCGTAGCTGCTCTAGCGGGGACCGGCGATACGCAGTATTTT	CASSVAALAGTGDTQYF
TRBJ2-2	.	TRBV9	once	TGTGCCAGCAGCGTAGCGGGGACCGGGGAGCTGTTTTTT	CASSVAGTGELFF
TRBJ2-7	.	TRBV27	.	TGTGCCAGCAGTCAAATGATGATGGGGAGCTACGAGCAGTACTTC	CASSQMMMGSYEQYF
TRBJ2-1	.	TRBV7-3	.	TGTGCCAGCAGCAAAACGCCATTGAGGGCCGCGAATGAGCAGTTCTTC	CASSKTPLRAANEQFF
TRBJ1-6	.	TRBV18	.	TGTGCCAGCTCACCCGGATGGGCCTCTTCACCCCTCCACTTT	CASSPGWASSPLHF
TRBJ1-5	.	TRBV11-2	.	TGTGCCAGCAGCTTAAAGGAGAGCAATCAGCCCCAGCATTTT	CASSLKESNQPQHF
TRBJ1-1	.	TRBV27	.	TGTGCCAGCAGCCCTTGGGCCAGGTTTGAAGCTTTCTTT	CASSPWARFEAFF
TRBJ2-7	.	TRBV4-2	.	TGTGCCAGCAGCCAAGCTGGTAGCGGTCCCCCCTACGAGCAGTACTTC	CASSQAGSGPPYEQYF
TRBJ1-5	TRBD1	TRBV19	.	TGTGCCAGTAGTATAAGAGGGGGCGTCGGTAATCAGCCCCAGCATTTT	CASSIRGGVGNQPQHF
TRBJ2-1	.	TRBV19	once	TGTGCCAGTAGTATAGGGGGCGAGCAGTTCTTC	CASSIGGEQFF
TRBJ1-2	.	TRBV27	.	TGTGCCAGCAGTGAGCGGGGCCCATGGGGACATGGCTACACCTTC	CASSERGPWGHGYTF
TRBJ2-1	.	TRBV7-9	once	TGTGCCAGCAGCTTAGTCTTCCTCGCGGGCTCCTACAATGAGCAGTTCTTC	CASSLVFLAGSYNEQFF
TRBJ1-2	.	TRBV14	.	TGTGCCAGCAGCCGTCACTGGGAGTATGGCTACACCTTC	CASSRHWEYGYTF
TRBJ2-7	TRBD1	TRBV6-1	.	TGTGCCAGCAGTGACGGGACAGGGGGCGGGTACGAGCAGTACTTC	CASSDGTGGGYEQYF
TRBJ2-3	.	TRBV7-6	.	TGTGCCAGCAGCCGACGACAGGGCACAGATACGCAGTATTTT	CASSRRQGTDTQYF
TRBJ1-3	.	TRBV19	.	TGTGCCAGTAGTATGTTAGGAGGCTCTGGAAACACCATATATTTT	CASSMLGGSGNTIYF
TRBJ2-1	TRBD1	TRBV7-9	once	TGTGCCAGCAGCTATAGGGAACAGGGGGCCTACAATGAGCAGTTCTTC	CASSYREQGAYNEQFF
TRBJ2-7	TRBD2	TRBV18	.	TGTGCCAGCTCACCAGCCCCCGGGACTAGCGGGAGTTGGGAGCAGTACTTC	CASSPAPGTSGSWEQYF
TRBJ2-3	TRBD2	TRBV5-1	.	TGCGCCGGGCCGGGGCTAGCGGGTTCAGATACGCAGTATTTT	CAGPGLAGSDTQYF